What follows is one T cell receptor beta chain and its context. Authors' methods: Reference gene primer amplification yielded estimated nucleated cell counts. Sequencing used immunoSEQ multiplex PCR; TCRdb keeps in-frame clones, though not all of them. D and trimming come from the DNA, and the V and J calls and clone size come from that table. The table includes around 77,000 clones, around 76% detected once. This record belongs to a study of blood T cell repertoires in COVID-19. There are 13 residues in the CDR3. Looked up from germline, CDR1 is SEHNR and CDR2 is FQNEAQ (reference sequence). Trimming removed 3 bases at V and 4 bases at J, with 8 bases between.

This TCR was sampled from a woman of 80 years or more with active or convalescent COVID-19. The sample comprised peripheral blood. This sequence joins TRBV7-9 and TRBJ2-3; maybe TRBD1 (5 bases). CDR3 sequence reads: CASSFQGSDTQYF. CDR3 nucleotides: TGTGCCAGCAGCTTTCAGGGTTCAGATACGCAGTATTTT. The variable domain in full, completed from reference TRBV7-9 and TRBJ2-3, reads DTGVSQNPRHKITKRGQNVTFRCDPISEHNRLYWYRQTLGQGPEFLTYFQNEAQLEKSRLLSDRFSAERPKGSFSTLEIQRTEQGDSAMYLCASSFQGSDTQYFGPGTRLTVL.